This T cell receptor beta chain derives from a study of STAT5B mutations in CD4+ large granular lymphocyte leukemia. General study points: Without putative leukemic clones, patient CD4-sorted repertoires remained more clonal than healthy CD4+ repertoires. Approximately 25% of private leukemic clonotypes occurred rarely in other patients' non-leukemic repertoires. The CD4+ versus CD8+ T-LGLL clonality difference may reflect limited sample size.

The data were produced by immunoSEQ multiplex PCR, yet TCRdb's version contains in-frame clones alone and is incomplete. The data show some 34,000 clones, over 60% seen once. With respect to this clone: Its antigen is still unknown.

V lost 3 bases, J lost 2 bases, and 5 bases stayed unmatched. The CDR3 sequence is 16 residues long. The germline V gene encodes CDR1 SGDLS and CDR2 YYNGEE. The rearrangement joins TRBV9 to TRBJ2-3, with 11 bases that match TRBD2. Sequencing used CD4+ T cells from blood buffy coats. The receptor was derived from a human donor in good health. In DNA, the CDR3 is TGTGCCAGCAGCGCGTATAGCGGGAGGGCCACAGATACGCAGTATTTT. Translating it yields CASSAYSGRATDTQYF.